This T cell receptor beta chain came from a study of CD8 T cells in Susac syndrome. Random hexamers primed reverse transcription of roughly 0.5 to 1 ug RNA. The CDR3 of TCR beta was amplified by immunoSEQ multiplex PCR across 54 Vbeta and 13 Jbeta. In TCRdb, the immunoSEQ multiplex PCR reads were re-called with MiXCR into one record per CDR3 protein. The sample contains tens of thousands of distinct CDR3 sequences, about 91% of which appear only once. Per germline, CDR1 LNHDA and CDR2 SQIVND (reference sequence). This CDR3 spans 14 amino acids. Deletions cut 4 bases from V and 6 bases from J, with 12 bases between.

V and J are TRBV19 and TRBJ2-2; no clear D gene. Sequenced material: CD8+ T cells from PBMCs. The clonotype was recovered from a human donor with multiple sclerosis. The CDR3 DNA is TGTGCCAGTAGTAGTGCGCTATCCCCCGGGGAGCTGTTTTTT. Translation gives CASSSALSPGELFF.